Listed below are T cell receptor beta chains from one sample, sequenced in a study of PD-1 blockade in classical Hodgkin lymphoma. Libraries were prepared by immunoSEQ multiplex PCR; TCRdb keeps only in-frame clonotypes and omits some of them. The repertoire consists of 7,000 to 8,500 clones, with 60% to 85% occurring once and the leading ten covering roughly 8.1%. The sample was peripheral blood mononuclear cells (PBMCs). The source of these receptors is a human donor with classical Hodgkin lymphoma. Both conserved end residues are part of each CDR3. D genes are given only for firm matches. Clone size is given for some rows only: seen once, a few or many times, or a class if the clone is expanded.

16 TRBD2 TRBJ2-3 TRBV10-1 NA TGCGCCAGCAGTGATTTAGCGGGAGGGCCGCGGGATACGCAGTATTTT CASSDLAGGPRDTQYF
13 NA TRBJ1-2 TRBV19 NA TGTGCCAGTAGTGCCGGTGCGGGATATGGCTACACCTTC CASSAGAGYGYTF
15 NA TRBJ2-3 TRBV5-1 NA TGCGCCAGCAGCCTAAATGGGGACTTCACAGATACGCAGTATTTT CASSLNGDFTDTQYF
12 NA TRBJ2-7 TRBV13 NA TGTGCCAGCAGCTTTCGGCCAGACGAGCAGTACTTC CASSFRPDEQYF
17 NA TRBJ2-1 TRBV9 NA TGTGCCAGCAGCGTGAGGGGGGGTAGCGGCCTCTACAATGAGCAGTTCTTC CASSVRGGSGLYNEQFF
13 NA TRBJ2-5 TRBV2 NA TGTGCCAGCAGTGAAGAGGGAAGTGATCCCCAGTACTTC CASSEEGSDPQYF
12 NA TRBJ2-2 TRBV10-3 NA TGTGCCATCGGGAGGAACACCGGGGAGCTGTTTTTT CAIGRNTGELFF
12 NA TRBJ1-2 TRBV19 NA TGTGCCAGTAGTATTCGGGGGCTCGGCTACACCTTC CASSIRGLGYTF
12 NA TRBJ2-3 TRBV7-9 NA TGTGCCAGCAGCTTAGGGGCAGATACGCAGTATTTT CASSLGADTQYF
12 TRBD1 TRBJ1-1 TRBV10-3 NA TGTGCCACTACAGGGGCCAACACTGAAGCTTTCTTT CATTGANTEAFF
13 NA TRBJ2-2 TRBV2 NA TGTGCCAGCAGTGAAGGTTTAACCGGGGAGCTGTTTTTT CASSEGLTGELFF
13 NA TRBJ1-6 TRBV6-5 NA TGTGCCGGGGCGCGGGGCAGCAATTCACCCCTCCACTTT CAGARGSNSPLHF
14 NA TRBJ1-5 TRBV27 NA TGTGCCAGCCGGGTTATTGGGGAGAATCAGCCCCAGCATTTT CASRVIGENQPQHF
16 NA TRBJ2-5 TRBV7-9 NA TGTGCCAGCAGCTTAAAAACGCGGGGGCTCCAAGAGACCCAGTACTTC CASSLKTRGLQETQYF
14 TRBD1 TRBJ1-2 TRBV10-3 NA TGTGCCATCAGTGATTCACAGGGGTACGGTGGCTACACCTTC CAISDSQGYGGYTF
13 NA TRBJ1-2 TRBV7-2 NA TGTGCCAGCAGCTTGGGGGGAGGTGATGGCTACACCTTC CASSLGGGDGYTF
14 NA TRBJ1-1 TRBV6-5 NA TGTGCCAGCAGTTCGGGGGGAGATCACACTGAAGCTTTCTTT CASSSGGDHTEAFF
16 TRBD1 TRBJ1-1 TRBV5-1 NA TGCGCCAGCAGCCCCTTACAGGGGGCCTCAAACACTGAAGCTTTCTTT CASSPLQGASNTEAFF
14 TRBD2 TRBJ2-1 TRBV7-3 NA TGTGCCAGCAGCTCACTAGCGGGGTACAATGAGCAGTTCTTC CASSSLAGYNEQFF
13 NA TRBJ2-1 TRBV7-9 NA TGTGCCAGCAGCCTCAGTAGCTACAATGAGCAGTTCTTC CASSLSSYNEQFF
14 NA TRBJ2-2 TRBV11-2 few TGTGCCAGCAGCCAGGGCGCAGTGGACGGGGAGCTGTTTTTT CASSQGAVDGELFF
14 TRBD1 TRBJ1-3 TRBV9 NA TGTGCCAGCAGCGTCGGACAGGGTCTAAACACCATATATTTT CASSVGQGLNTIYF
15 TRBD2 TRBJ2-7 TRBV18 NA TGTGCCAGCTCACTCGGGACTAGCGGGGGGTACGAGCAGTACTTC CASSLGTSGGYEQYF
16 NA TRBJ1-1 TRBV13 NA TGTGCCAGCAGCTTAGGGGTCGGGGAGGGGAACACTGAAGCTTTCTTT CASSLGVGEGNTEAFF
14 TRBD1 TRBJ2-7 TRBV2 few TGTGCCAGCAGGGGACAGGGGGGACTCTACGAGCAGTACTTC CASRGQGGLYEQYF
15 NA TRBJ1-1 TRBV2 NA TGTGCCAGCAGTGTCCTACGGGGACAGAACACTGAAGCTTTCTTT CASSVLRGQNTEAFF
16 TRBD2 TRBJ2-1 TRBV29-1 NA TGCAGCGTTGAAGTCCTAGCGGGGGGCCTATACAATGAGCAGTTCTTC CSVEVLAGGLYNEQFF
13 NA TRBJ2-5 TRBV2 NA TGTGCCAGCACCCCGGAGAGGGGAGAGACCCAGTACTTC CASTPERGETQYF
13 NA TRBJ1-1 TRBV7-9 NA TGTGCCAGCAGCTTAGGTCGGAACACTGAAGCTTTCTTT CASSLGRNTEAFF
14 TRBD1 TRBJ2-3 TRBV2 few TGTGCCAGCAGCGATGACAGGGGCGCAGATACGCAGTATTTT CASSDDRGADTQYF
15 NA TRBJ1-4 TRBV9 few TGTGCCAGCAGCGTAGGATGGGGGGCTGGTGAAAAACTGTTTTTT CASSVGWGAGEKLFF
18 TRBD1 TRBJ2-6 TRBV9 NA TGTGCCAGCAGAGCCAGGGACAGCACGACCTCTGGGGCCAACGTCCTGACTTTC CASRARDSTTSGANVLTF
13 NA TRBJ2-7 TRBV2 NA TGTGCCAGTGGGGAGGACAGTTCCTACGAGCAGTACTTC CASGEDSSYEQYF
20 TRBD1 TRBJ1-5 TRBV6-4 NA TGTGCCAGCAGCACCCTCCGAGGACAGGAACAACCTTATAGCAATCAGCCCCAGCATTTT CASSTLRGQEQPYSNQPQHF
14 NA TRBJ1-2 TRBV7-2 NA TGTGCCAGCAGCTTCAGGGGTCCTAACTATGGCTACACCTTC CASSFRGPNYGYTF
15 TRBD1 TRBJ2-7 TRBV6-1 NA TGTGCCAGCAGTGCAGGACAGGGGGATTCCTACGAGCAGTACTTC CASSAGQGDSYEQYF
15 NA TRBJ2-3 TRBV6-1 NA TGTGCCAGCAGTGAAGTGTGGGGGTTCACAGATACGCAGTATTTT CASSEVWGFTDTQYF
17 NA TRBJ2-3 TRBV19 once TGTGCCAGTAGTATAACCCCTCCCGGACCCTCAGGAGATACGCAGTATTTT CASSITPPGPSGDTQYF
15 TRBD2 TRBJ2-7 TRBV11-1 NA TGTGCCAGCAGCCCGGGACTAGCGGGGGCCTACGAGCAGTACTTC CASSPGLAGAYEQYF
14 NA TRBJ2-1 TRBV28 NA TGTGCCAGCAGTTTAGCCCCCCGCCGCAATGAGCAGTTCTTC CASSLAPRRNEQFF
13 TRBD2 TRBJ2-2 TRBV28 NA TGTGCCACCCGGGGGGGGAACACCGGGGAGCTGTTTTTT CATRGGNTGELFF
15 TRBD1 TRBJ2-7 TRBV5-1 NA TGCGCCAGCAGCTTGGGGACAGGGGATATACACGAGCAGTACTTC CASSLGTGDIHEQYF
14 TRBD2 TRBJ2-7 TRBV28 NA TGTGCCAGCAAGAGACTAGCGGGACCTTACGAGCAGTACTTC CASKRLAGPYEQYF
16 NA TRBJ1-1 TRBV6-8 NA TGTGCCAGCAGTCAGAGGCAGCCTAATCTGAACACTGAAGCTTTCTTT CASSQRQPNLNTEAFF
12 NA TRBJ2-5 TRBV2 NA TGTGCCAGCAGTGAGGATTGGGAGACCCAGTACTTC CASSEDWETQYF
16 NA TRBJ1-5 TRBV2 NA TGTGCCAGCAGTGGGGGAGGGCCCGGCGGCAATCAGCCCCAGCATTTT CASSGGGPGGNQPQHF
15 TRBD2 TRBJ2-5 TRBV2 NA TGTGCCAGCACAGACTGGCTAGCGGGACAAGAGACCCAGTACTTC CASTDWLAGQETQYF
16 NA TRBJ2-2 TRBV21-1 NA TGTGCCAGCAGCAAAGATAGTGGCAGGGTGATCGGGGAGCTGTTTTTT CASSKDSGRVIGELFF
15 TRBD2 TRBJ2-2 TRBV5-1 NA TGCGCCAGCAGCCCGGGACTAGCGGGAGTCGGGGAGCTGTTTTTT CASSPGLAGVGELFF
16 TRBD1 TRBJ2-7 TRBV5-1 NA TGCGCCAGCAGCTTTCCACAGGGGAGTTTACCGGGCGAGCAGTACTTC CASSFPQGSLPGEQYF
14 NA TRBJ1-1 TRBV19 large TGTGCCAGTAGAGAAATGGGGATGAACACTGAAGCTTTCTTT CASREMGMNTEAFF
15 NA TRBJ1-3 TRBV10-3 once TGTGCCATCAGTGATTCAGGGAGCTCTGGAAACACCATATATTTT CAISDSGSSGNTIYF